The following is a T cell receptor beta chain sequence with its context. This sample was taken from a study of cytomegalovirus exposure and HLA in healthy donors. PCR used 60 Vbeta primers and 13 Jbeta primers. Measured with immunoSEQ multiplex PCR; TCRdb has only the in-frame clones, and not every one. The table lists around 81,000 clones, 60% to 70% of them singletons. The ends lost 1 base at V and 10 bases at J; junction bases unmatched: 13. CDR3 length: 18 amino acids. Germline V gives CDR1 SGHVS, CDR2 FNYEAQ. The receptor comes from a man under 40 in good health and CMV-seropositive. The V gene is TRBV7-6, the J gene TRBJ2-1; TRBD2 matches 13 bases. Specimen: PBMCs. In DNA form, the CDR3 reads TGTGCCAGCAGCTTAGAAAGGGCACTAGCGGGGGGGCTGGGAGAGCAGTTCTTC. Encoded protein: CASSLERALAGGLGEQFF. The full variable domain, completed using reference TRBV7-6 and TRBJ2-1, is GAGVSQSPRYKVTKRGQDVALRCDPISGHVSLYWYRQALGQGPEFLTYFNYEAQQDKSGLPNDRFSAERPEGSISTLTIQRTEQRDSAMYRCASSLERALAGGLGEQFFGPGTRLTVL.